What follows is one T cell receptor (beta chain) and its context. Here immunoSEQ multiplex PCR was the method, and the copy in TCRdb shows in-frame clones only, minus some. The sample carries millions of clones, over 90% recorded once. This sample was taken from a study of shared clonotypes between healthy human individuals. The sequencing input was naive CD4+ T cells from PBMCs. Noted subset: CD45RA+ positively selected. The clonotype comes from a man between 18 and 35 years old in good health. Some clones in this sample may be carry-over from other donors' samples.

The CDR3 coding sequence is TGTGCCAGTAGATCCGGACAGGGGGCGACTTACGAGCAGTACTTC. Protein sequence: CASRSGQGATYEQYF. This rearrangement joins TRBV19 to TRBJ2-7; the match to TRBD1 covers 11 bases. The J segment lost 4 bases and the V segment lost 6 bases, leaving 8 bases of the junction unmatched. Germline V gene lookup returns CDR1 LNHDA and CDR2 SQIVND (reference sequence). The CDR3 has 15 amino acids.